Listed below are T cell receptor beta chains from one sample, sequenced in a study of blood T cell repertoires in COVID-19. TCRdb's table, derived via immunoSEQ multiplex PCR, lists solely in-frame clones and lacks some. The sample records hundreds of thousands of clones, approximately 79% being singletons. The sequencing input was peripheral blood. The receptors were sampled from a woman aged 40 to 55 with active or convalescent COVID-19. Both conserved end residues are part of each CDR3. D genes are given only for firm matches. Some rows have no size entry. The others give once, few or many, or a class for an expanded clone.

j_call v_call clone_size d_call cdr3_aa cdr3_nt
TRBJ1-2 TRBV9 - - CASNTRGYGYTF TGTGCCAGCAACACAAGGGGCTATGGCTACACCTTC
TRBJ1-5 TRBV6-5 - - CASSSRFLAQPQHF TGTGCCAGCAGTTCCCGTTTTTTAGCGCAGCCCCAGCATTTT
TRBJ1-2 TRBV18 - TRBD1 CASSTSTGTGHYTF TGTGCCAGCTCCACGAGCACCGGGACAGGGCACTACACCTTC
TRBJ1-2 TRBV5-1 few - CASSLGDLGTLYGYTF TGCGCCAGCAGCTTGGGGGACCTTGGGACACTCTATGGCTACACCTTC
TRBJ1-2 TRBV15 - - CATSRAGSARYTF TGTGCCACCAGCCGAGCCGGGAGCGCTCGGTACACCTTC
TRBJ1-2 TRBV30 few - CAWDRGEFINGYTF TGTGCCTGGGACCGGGGGGAGTTCATCAATGGCTACACCTTC
TRBJ1-5 TRBV28 - - CASTDGGNQPQHF TGTGCCAGCACCGATGGGGGGAATCAGCCCCAGCATTTT
TRBJ2-5 TRBV28 - - CASSVGGRETQYF TGTGCCAGCAGTGTCGGTGGTCGAGAGACCCAGTACTTC
TRBJ1-3 TRBV13 few TRBD1 CASSSDRGAIGNTIYF TGTGCCAGCAGCTCGGACAGGGGCGCCATTGGAAACACCATATATTTT
TRBJ2-3 TRBV5-1 - - CASSRTTDTQYF TGCGCCAGCAGCCGGACAACAGATACGCAGTATTTT
TRBJ1-5 TRBV6-1 - TRBD1 CASRRTGDGQPQHF TGTGCCAGCAGGCGGACAGGGGATGGTCAGCCCCAGCATTTT
TRBJ1-5 TRBV2 - - CASSRGGNQPQHF TGTGCCAGCTCAAGGGGTGGCAATCAGCCCCAGCATTTT